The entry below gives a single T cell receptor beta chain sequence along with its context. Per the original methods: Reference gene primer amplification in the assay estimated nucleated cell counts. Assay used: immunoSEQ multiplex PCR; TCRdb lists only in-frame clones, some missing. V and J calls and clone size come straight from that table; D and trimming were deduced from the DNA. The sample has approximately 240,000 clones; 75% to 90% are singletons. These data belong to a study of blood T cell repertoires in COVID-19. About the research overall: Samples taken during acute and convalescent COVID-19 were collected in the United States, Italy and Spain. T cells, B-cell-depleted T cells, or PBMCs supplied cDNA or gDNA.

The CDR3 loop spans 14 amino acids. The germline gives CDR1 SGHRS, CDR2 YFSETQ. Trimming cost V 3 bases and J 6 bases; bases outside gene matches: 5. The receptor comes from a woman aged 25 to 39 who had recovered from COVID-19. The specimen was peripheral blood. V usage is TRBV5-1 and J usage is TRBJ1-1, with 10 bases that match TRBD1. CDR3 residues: CASSSGTGDAEAFF. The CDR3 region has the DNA TGCGCCAGCAGCTCCGGGACAGGGGACGCTGAAGCTTTCTTT.